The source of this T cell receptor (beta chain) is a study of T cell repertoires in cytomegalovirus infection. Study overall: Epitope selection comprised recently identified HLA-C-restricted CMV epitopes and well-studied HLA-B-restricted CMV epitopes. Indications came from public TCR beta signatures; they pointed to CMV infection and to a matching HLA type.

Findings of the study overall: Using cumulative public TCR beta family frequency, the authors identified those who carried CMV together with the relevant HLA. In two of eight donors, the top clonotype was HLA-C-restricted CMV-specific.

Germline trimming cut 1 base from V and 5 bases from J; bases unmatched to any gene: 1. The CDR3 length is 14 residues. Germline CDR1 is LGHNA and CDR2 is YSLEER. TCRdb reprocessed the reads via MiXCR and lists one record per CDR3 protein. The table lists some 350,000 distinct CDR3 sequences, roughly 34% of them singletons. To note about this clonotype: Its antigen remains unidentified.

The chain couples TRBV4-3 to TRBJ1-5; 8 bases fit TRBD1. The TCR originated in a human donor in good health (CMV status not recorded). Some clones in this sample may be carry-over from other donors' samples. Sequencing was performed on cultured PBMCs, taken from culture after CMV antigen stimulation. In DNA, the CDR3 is TGCGCCAGCAGCCAAGTGACAGGGGATCAGCCCCAGCATTTT. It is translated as CASSQVTGDQPQHF.